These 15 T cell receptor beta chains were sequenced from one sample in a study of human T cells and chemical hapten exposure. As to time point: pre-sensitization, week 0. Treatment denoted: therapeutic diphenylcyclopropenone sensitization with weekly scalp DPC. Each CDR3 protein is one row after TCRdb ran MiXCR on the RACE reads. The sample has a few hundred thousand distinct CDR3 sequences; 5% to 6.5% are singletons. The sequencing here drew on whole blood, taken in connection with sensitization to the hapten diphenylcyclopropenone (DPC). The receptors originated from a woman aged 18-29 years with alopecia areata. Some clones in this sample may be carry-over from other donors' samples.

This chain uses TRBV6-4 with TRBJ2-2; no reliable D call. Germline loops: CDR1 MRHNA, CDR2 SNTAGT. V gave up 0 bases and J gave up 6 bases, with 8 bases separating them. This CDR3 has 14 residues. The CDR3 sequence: CASSDSVSAGELFF. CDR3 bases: TGTGCCAGCAGTGACTCGGTCTCGGCCGGGGAGCTGTTTTTT.

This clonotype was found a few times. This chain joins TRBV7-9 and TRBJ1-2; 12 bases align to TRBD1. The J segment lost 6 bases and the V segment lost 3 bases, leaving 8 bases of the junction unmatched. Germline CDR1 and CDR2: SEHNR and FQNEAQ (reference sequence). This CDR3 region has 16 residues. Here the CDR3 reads CASSFLPGQGANGYTF. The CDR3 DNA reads TGTGCCAGCAGCTTCCTGCCGGGACAGGGGGCAAATGGCTACACCTTC.

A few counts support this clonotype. The CDR3 DNA reads as TGTGCCAGCAGCCTCAGGGTCTTGGGCACTGAAGCTTTCTTT. As protein: CASSLRVLGTEAFF. The chain recombines TRBV7-3 with TRBJ1-1; the D gene is possibly TRBD1 (5 bases). Germline CDR1 is SGHTA and CDR2 is FQGTGA. Trimming pared 5 bases from V and 4 bases from J, leaving 14 bases between. There are 14 residues in the CDR3.

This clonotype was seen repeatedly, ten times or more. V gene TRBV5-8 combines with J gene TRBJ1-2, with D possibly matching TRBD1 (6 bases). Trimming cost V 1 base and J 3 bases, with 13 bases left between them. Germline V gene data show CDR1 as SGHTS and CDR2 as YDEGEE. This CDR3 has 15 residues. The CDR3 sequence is CASSLRPQGDYGYTF. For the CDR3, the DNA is TGTGCCAGCAGCTTGCGTCCACAGGGAGACTATGGCTACACCTTC.

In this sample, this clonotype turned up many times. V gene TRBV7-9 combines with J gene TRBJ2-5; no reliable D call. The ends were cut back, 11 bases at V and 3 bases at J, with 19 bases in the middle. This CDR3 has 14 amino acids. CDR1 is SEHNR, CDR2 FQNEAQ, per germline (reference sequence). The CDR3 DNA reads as TGTGCCGAGGAAATCCCTCGTTCCGAAGAGACCCAGTACTTC. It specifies CAEEIPRSEETQYF.

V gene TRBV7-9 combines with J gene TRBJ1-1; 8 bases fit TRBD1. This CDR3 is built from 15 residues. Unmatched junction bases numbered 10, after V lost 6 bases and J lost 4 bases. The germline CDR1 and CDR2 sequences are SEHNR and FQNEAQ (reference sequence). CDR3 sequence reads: CASSLTGAGGTEAFF. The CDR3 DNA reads TGTGCCAGCAGTTTGACAGGGGCGGGCGGCACTGAAGCTTTCTTT. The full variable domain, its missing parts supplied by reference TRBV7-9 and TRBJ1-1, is DTGVSQNPRHKITKRGQNVTFRCDPISEHNRLYWYRQTLGQGPEFLTYFQNEAQLEKSRLLSDRFSAERPKGSFSTLEIQRTEQGDSAMYLCASSLTGAGGTEAFFGQGTRLTVV.

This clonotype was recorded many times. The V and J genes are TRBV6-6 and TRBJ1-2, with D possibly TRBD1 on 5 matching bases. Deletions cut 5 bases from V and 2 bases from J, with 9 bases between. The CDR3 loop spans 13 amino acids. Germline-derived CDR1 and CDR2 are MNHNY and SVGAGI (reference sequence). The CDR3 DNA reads TGTGCCAGCAGTCGAACAGGCAACTATGGCTACACCTTC. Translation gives CASSRTGNYGYTF.

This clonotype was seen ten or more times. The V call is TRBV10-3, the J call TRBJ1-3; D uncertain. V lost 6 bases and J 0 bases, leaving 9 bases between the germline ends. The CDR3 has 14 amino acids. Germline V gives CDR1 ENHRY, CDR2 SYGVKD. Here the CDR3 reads CAIRKDVSGNTIYF. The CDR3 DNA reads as TGTGCCATCAGGAAGGACGTCTCTGGAAACACCATATATTTT.

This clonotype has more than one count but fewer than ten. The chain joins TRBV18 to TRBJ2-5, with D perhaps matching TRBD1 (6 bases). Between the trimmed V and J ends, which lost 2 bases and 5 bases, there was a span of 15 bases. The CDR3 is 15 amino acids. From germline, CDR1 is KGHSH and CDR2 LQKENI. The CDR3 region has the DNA TGTGCCAGCTCACCAGAGGGAGTCCAGGGGGAGACCCAGTACTTC. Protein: CASSPEGVQGETQYF.

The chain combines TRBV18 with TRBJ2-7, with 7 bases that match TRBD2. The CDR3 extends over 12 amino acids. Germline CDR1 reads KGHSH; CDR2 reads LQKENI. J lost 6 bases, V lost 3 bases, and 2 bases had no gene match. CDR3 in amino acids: CASSPGGSEQYF. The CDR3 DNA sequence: TGTGCCAGCTCACCGGGGGGGAGCGAGCAGTACTTC.

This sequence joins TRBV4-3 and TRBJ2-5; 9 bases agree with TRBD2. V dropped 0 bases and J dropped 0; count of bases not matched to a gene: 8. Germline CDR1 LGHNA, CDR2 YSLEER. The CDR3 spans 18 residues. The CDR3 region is CASSQDGTSPLYQETQYF. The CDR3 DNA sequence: TGCGCCAGCAGCCAAGATGGGACTAGCCCTTTGTACCAAGAGACCCAGTACTTC.

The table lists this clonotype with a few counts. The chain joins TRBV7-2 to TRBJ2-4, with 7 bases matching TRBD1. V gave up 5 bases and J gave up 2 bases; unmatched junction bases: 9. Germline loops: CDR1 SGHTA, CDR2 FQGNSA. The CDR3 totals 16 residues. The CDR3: CASSLTYRGSKNIQYF. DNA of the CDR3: TGTGCCAGCAGCCTAACATACAGGGGTTCCAAAAACATTCAGTACTTC.

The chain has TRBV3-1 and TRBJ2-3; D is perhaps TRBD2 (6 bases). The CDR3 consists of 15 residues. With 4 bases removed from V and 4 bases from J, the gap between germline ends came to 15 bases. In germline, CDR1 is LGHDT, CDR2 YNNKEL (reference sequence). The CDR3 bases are TGTGCCAGCAGCCGTACTACCTGGGGGGCAGATACGCAGTATTTT. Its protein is CASSRTTWGADTQYF.

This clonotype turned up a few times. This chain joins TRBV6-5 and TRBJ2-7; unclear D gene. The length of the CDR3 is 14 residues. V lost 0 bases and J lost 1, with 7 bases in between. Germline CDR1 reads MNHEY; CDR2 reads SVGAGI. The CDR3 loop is CASSYSSGSYEQYF. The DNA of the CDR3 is TGTGCCAGCAGTTACTCGTCGGGTTCCTACGAGCAGTACTTC.

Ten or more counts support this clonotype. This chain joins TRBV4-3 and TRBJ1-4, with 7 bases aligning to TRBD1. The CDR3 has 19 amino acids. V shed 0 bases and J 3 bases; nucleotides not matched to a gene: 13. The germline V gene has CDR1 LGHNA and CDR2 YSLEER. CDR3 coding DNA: TGCGCCAGCAGCCAAGATATTCCATTCGGCCAGGGGGCTAATGAAAAACTGTTTTTT. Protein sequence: CASSQDIPFGQGANEKLFF.